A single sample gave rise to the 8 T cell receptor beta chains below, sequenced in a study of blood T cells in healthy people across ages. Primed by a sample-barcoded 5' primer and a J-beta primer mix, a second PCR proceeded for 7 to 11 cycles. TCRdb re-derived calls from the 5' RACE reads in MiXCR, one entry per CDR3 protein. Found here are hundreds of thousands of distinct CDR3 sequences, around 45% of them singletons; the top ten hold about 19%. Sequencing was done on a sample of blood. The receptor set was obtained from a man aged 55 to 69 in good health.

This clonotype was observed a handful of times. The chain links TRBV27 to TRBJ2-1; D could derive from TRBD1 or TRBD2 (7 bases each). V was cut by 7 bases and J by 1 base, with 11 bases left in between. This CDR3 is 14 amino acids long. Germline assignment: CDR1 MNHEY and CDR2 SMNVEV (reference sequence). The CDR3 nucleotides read TGTGCCAGCAACAGGGGAGGGTCCTACAATGAGCAGTTCTTC. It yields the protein CASNRGGSYNEQFF.

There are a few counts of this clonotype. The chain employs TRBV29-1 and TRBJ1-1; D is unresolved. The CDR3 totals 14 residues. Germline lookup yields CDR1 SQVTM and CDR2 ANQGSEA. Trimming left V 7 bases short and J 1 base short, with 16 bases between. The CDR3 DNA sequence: TGCAGCGGCGCCGACGGGCCAGGGAACACTGAAGCTTTCTTT. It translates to CSGADGPGNTEAFF.

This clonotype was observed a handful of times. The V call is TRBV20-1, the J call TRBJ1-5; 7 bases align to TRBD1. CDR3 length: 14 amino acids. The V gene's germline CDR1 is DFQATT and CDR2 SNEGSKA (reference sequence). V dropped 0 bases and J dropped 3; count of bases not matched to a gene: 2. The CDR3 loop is CSAREGQANQPQHF. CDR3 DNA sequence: TGCAGTGCTAGAGAAGGACAGGCCAATCAGCCCCAGCATTTT.

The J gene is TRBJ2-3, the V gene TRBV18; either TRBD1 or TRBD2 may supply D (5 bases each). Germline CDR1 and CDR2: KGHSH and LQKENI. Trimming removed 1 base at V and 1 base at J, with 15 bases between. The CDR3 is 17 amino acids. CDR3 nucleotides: TGTGCCAGCTCACCACAAACCGGGACGGGGCGCACAGATACGCAGTATTTT. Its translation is CASSPQTGTGRTDTQYF.

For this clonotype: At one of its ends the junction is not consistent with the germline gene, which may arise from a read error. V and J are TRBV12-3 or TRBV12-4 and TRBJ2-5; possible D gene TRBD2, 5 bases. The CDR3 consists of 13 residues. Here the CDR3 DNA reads TGTGCCAACAGTCCTCTAGCATTGGAGACCCAGTACTTC. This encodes CANSPLALETQYF.

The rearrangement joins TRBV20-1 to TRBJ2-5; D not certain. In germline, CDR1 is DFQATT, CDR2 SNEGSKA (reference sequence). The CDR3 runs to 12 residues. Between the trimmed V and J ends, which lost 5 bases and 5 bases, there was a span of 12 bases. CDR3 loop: CSAPRPPETQYF. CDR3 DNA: TGCAGTGCTCCTAGACCTCCCGAGACCCAGTACTTC.

The CDR3 is CASSLVVGQNYGYTF. CDR3 bases: TGTGCCAGCAGCTTAGTTGTGGGACAGAACTATGGCTACACCTTC. The chain uses TRBV11-2 and TRBJ1-2, with 7 bases matching TRBD1. The CDR3 extends over 15 amino acids. Trimming took 1 base from V and 2 from J; bases not matched to a gene: 4. CDR1 and CDR2 (germline): SGHAT, FQNNGV.

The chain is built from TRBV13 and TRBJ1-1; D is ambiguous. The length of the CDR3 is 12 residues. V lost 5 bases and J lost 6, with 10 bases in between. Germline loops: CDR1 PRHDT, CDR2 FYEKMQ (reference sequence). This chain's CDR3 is CASSPRGPEAFF. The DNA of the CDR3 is TGTGCCAGCAGCCCCCGGGGTCCTGAAGCTTTCTTT.